Shown below are 11 T cell receptor beta chains from a single sample sequenced in a study of tumor-infiltrating lymphocytes in primary liver carcinoma. RNA and DNA were co-extracted from about 20-30 mg of unsorted bulk tissue. With a constant-region primer, TCR beta cDNA was made from 500 ng of total RNA. Slightly modified ARM-PCR with three nested multiplex PCR rounds yielded TCR beta libraries. TRBV1-TRBV30 forward and Cbeta reverse primers drove the first two approximately 10-cycle rounds. TCRdb itself ran the multiplex PCR reads through MiXCR, one entry per CDR3 protein. The table has about 99,000 distinct CDR3 sequences, more than 60% seen once. Sequencing was done on a sample of liver tumor tissue from sampling region 5. Subset here: tumor region T5, tumor centre. Receptors were obtained from an older woman with primary liver carcinoma and hepatitis B virus infection.

This clonotype was observed at least ten times. This sequence joins TRBV29-1 and TRBJ2-7, with unresolved D. V lost 2 bases to trimming and J lost 6 bases, with 11 bases between them. This CDR3 is 12 amino acids long. From germline, CDR1 is SQVTM and CDR2 ANQGSEA. CDR3 in amino acids: CSVEQVPGEQYF. The CDR3 nucleotides read TGCAGCGTTGAACAGGTTCCGGGCGAGCAGTACTTC.

Details on this clonotype: The germline gene is not matched at one end of the junction; a read error may be the cause. The rearrangement uses TRBV11-3 and TRBJ2-7; D is perhaps TRBD1 or TRBD2 (5 bases each). CDR1 and CDR2 from the germline V gene are SGHNT and YENEEA. This CDR3 region has 16 residues. The CDR3 here is CASNLDGTRSSYEQYF. The DNA of the CDR3 is TGTGCCAGCAACTTAGATGGGACGAGGAGTTCCTACGAGCAGTACTTC.

The chain has TRBV11-2 and TRBJ2-1, with 7 bases identical to TRBD1. CDR1 and CDR2 (germline): SGHAT, FQNNGV. The CDR3 sequence is 17 residues long. CDR3 sequence (DNA): TGTGTCAGTAGCATACGACCGGGACAGAGATTCTACAATGAGCAGTTCTTC. Translation gives CVSSIRPGQRFYNEQFF.

Regarding this clonotype: The CDR3 ends on some other residue instead of the conserved phenylalanine or tryptophan, so this is likely a read error. The DNA is left out, because the CDR3 cannot be placed on it with certainty; the CDR3 is given as TCRdb lists it. The chain combines TRBV4-1 with TRBJ2-7; no check of the table's D call, TRBD1, against the DNA was made. The CDR3 contains 16 residues when both ends are counted. Germline values: CDR1 MGHRA, CDR2 YSYEKL. The CDR3: CASSQGGGRGSREQHL.

With regard to this clonotype: This could be a read error, since a much larger clone is one nucleotide away. This chain joins TRBV7-8 and TRBJ2-2; 12 bases fit TRBD2. Germline loops: CDR1 SGHVS, CDR2 FQNEAQ. The CDR3 runs to 18 residues. Trimming removed 2 bases from V and 7 bases from J; junction bases left unmatched: 11. CDR3 region: CASSLRGLAGGLCGELFF. In DNA form, the CDR3 reads TGTGCCAGCAGCTTACGGGGGCTAGCGGGAGGGCTCTGCGGGGAGCTGTTTTTT.

Of note for this clonotype: Its ends do not fully match the called genes, so a read error is possible. The chain links TRBV11-2 to TRBJ2-2, with D possibly TRBD2 on 6 matching bases. The CDR3 totals 12 residues. Germline-derived CDR1 and CDR2 are SGHAT and FQNNGV. Written as DNA, the CDR3 is TGTGCCGGCAGCTTAATGGGCGGGGATCTGTTTTTT. Translated, it gives CAGSLMGGDLFF.

This clonotype was seen a handful of times. Since no conserved phenylalanine or tryptophan closes the CDR3, a read error is the likely cause. The chain combines TRBV11-2 with TRBJ2-1, with a possible D match to TRBD2 (5 bases). The CDR3 is 13 residues long. The germline V gene encodes CDR1 SGHAT and CDR2 FQNNGV. The CDR3 loop reads CASSSGLYNEQFL. DNA of the CDR3: TGTGCCAGTAGCTCCGGACTGTACAATGAGCAGTTCTTA.

Regarding this clonotype: A clone one base away is much larger, so this may be a read error. This chain joins TRBV7-8 and TRBJ2-7; 9 bases are a match to TRBD2. The CDR3 extends over 15 amino acids. Germline lookup yields CDR1 SGHVS and CDR2 FQNEAQ. The CDR3 nucleotides read TGTGCCAGCAGCATAGCTTCTAGCGGGGTCTACGAGCAGTACTTC. It encodes CASSIASSGVYEQYF.

In this sample, this clonotype turned up many times. This CDR3 is CASSQVSSGGRVRGYEQYF. DNA of the CDR3: TGTGCCAGCAGCCAAGTTTCGTCGGGGGGCCGGGTCAGAGGCTACGAGCAGTACTTC. V and J are TRBV14 and TRBJ2-7; the D gene is possibly TRBD2 (7 bases). V lost 1 base and J 3 bases, leaving 25 bases between the germline ends. Germline lookup yields CDR1 SGHDN and CDR2 FVKESK. The CDR3 is made up of 19 amino acids.

To note about this clonotype: The conserved phenylalanine or tryptophan is not found at the CDR3 terminus, so this likely reflects a read error. The gene calls are TRBV4-2 and TRBJ2-1, with 12 nucleotides matching TRBD2. Germline values: CDR1 LGHNA, CDR2 YNFKEQ. This CDR3 is built from 15 residues. The CDR3 DNA reads TGTGTCAGCAGCCATATGACTAGCGGGAGTAATGAGCAGTTCTCC. As protein: CVSSHMTSGSNEQFS.

As concerns this clonotype: A read error is likely, as this CDR3 ends without the conserved phenylalanine or tryptophan. V and J are TRBV11-2 and TRBJ2-2, with D possibly called TRBD1 or TRBD2 (5 bases each). CDR3 length: 14 residues. Per the germline V gene, CDR1 is SGHAT and CDR2 is FQNNGV. The CDR3 protein is CACSSGPAGGELFY. The CDR3 DNA follows: TGTGCCTGCAGCTCGGGACCTGCAGGCGGGGAGCTGTTTTAT.